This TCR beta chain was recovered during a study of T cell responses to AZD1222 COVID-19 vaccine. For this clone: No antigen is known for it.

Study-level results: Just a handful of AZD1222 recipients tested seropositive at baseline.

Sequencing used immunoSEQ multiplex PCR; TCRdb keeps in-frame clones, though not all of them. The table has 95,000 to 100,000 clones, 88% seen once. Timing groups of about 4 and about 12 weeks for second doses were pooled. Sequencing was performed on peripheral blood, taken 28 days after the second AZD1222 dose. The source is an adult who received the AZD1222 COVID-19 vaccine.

In DNA, the CDR3 is TGTGCCAGCAGCCAAGATCTGAGGTTTAATGAGCAGTTCTTC. Protein sequence: CASSQDLRFNEQFF. The chain combines TRBV3-1 (or the pseudogene TRBV3-2) with TRBJ2-1, with no clear D. The CDR3 spans 14 residues. V was trimmed by 0 bases and J by 7 bases, leaving 10 bases between them. Germline V gene sequence: CDR1 LGHDT, CDR2 YNNKEL (reference sequence).